The TCR beta chain under discussion was sequenced for a study of OX40 agonist ivuxolimab in advanced cancers. Study-level findings and limits: Mean expanded clone counts were higher in CD8+ than CD4+ T cells.

Here immunoSEQ multiplex PCR was the method, and the copy in TCRdb shows in-frame clones only, minus some. The sample has about 70,000 clones, 75% to 85% seen once. This CDR3 is built from 13 residues. In germline, CDR1 is SGHTA, CDR2 FQGNSA. Trimming removed 2 bases from V and 8 bases from J, with 7 bases in between. With regard to this clone: The antigen remains undetermined.

The specimen was CD4+ or CD8+ T cells sorted from blood, collected in a trial of the OX40 agonist ivuxolimab. The chain couples TRBV7-2 to TRBJ1-6; D remains unclear. This clonotype was sampled from an adult with an advanced solid tumor such as melanoma, head and neck, liver or kidney cancer. The CDR3, as DNA: TGTGCCAGCAGCTTATTTCTGGATTCACCCCTCCACTTT. Translating gives CASSLFLDSPLHF.